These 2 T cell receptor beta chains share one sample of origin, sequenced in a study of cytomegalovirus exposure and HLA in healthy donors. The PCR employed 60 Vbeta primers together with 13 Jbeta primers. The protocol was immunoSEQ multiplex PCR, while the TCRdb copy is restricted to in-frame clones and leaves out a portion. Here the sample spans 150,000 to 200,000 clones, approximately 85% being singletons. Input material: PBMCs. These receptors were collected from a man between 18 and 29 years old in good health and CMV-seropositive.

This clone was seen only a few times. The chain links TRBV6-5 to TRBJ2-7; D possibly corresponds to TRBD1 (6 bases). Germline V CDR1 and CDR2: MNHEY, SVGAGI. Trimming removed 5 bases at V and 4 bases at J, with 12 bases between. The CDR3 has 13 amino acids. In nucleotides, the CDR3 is TGTGCCAGCAGTCAAGGGGGAGCGTACGAGCAGTACTTC. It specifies CASSQGGAYEQYF.

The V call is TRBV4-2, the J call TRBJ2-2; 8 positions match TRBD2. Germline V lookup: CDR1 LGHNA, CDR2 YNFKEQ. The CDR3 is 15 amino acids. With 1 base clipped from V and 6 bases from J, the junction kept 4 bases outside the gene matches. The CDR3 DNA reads TGTGCCAGCAGCCAAGCTTCGGGGGGGCCCGGGGAGCTGTTTTTT. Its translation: CASSQASGGPGELFF.